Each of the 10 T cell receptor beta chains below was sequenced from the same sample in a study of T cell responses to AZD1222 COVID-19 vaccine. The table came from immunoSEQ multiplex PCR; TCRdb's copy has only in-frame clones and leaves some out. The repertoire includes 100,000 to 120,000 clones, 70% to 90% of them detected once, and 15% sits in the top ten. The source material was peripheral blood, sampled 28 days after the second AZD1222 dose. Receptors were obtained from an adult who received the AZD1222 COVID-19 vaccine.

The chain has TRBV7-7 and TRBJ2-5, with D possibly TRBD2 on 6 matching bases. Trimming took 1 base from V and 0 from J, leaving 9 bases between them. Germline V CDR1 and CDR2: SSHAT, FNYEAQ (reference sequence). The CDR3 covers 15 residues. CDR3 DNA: TGTGCCAGCAGCTTAGGCGGGGACTACCAAGAGACCCAGTACTTC. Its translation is CASSLGGDYQETQYF.

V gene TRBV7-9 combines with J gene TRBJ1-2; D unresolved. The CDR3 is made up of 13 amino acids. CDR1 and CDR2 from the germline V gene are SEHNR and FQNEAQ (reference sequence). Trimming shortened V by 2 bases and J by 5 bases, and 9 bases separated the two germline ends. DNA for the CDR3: TGTGCCAGCAGCTTACTGCAGTTATATGGCTACACCTTC. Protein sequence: CASSLLQLYGYTF.

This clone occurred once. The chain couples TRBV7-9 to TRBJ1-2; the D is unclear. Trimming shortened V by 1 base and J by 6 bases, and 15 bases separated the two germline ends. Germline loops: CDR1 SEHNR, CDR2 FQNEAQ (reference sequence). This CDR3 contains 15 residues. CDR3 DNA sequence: TGTGCCAGCAGCTTAGAGTTTGGCTTCAAGCATGGCTACACCTTC. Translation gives CASSLEFGFKHGYTF. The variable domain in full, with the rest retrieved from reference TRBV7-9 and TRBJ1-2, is DTGVSQNPRHKITKRGQNVTFRCDPISEHNRLYWYRQTLGQGPEFLTYFQNEAQLEKSRLLSDRFSAERPKGSFSTLEIQRTEQGDSAMYLCASSLEFGFKHGYTFGSGTRLTVV.

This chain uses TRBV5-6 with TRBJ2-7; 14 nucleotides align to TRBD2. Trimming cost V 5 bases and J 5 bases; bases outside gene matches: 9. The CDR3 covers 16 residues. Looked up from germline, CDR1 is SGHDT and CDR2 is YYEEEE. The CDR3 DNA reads TGTGCCAGCAGGGCGGGACTAGCGGGAGAGTACCACGAGCAGTACTTC. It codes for CASRAGLAGEYHEQYF.

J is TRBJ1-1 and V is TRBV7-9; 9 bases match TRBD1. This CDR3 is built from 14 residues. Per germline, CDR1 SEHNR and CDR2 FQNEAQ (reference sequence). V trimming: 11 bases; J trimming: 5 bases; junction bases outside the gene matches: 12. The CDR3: CAGTRDRAETEAFF. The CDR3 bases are TGTGCCGGAACAAGGGACAGGGCGGAGACTGAAGCTTTCTTT. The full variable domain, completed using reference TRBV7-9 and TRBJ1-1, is DTGVSQNPRHKITKRGQNVTFRCDPISEHNRLYWYRQTLGQGPEFLTYFQNEAQLEKSRLLSDRFSAERPKGSFSTLEIQRTEQGDSAMYLCAGTRDRAETEAFFGQGTRLTVV.

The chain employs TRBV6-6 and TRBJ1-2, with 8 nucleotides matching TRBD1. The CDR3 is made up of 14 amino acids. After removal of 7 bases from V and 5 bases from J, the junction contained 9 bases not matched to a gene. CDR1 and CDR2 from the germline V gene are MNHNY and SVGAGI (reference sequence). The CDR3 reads CASIMEQGGYGYTF. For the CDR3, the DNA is TGTGCCAGCATTATGGAACAGGGGGGATATGGCTACACCTTC.

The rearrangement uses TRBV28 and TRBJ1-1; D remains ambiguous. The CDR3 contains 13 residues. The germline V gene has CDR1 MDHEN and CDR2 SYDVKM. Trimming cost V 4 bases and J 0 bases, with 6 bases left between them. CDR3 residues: CASSSQVNTEAFF. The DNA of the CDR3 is TGTGCCAGCAGTTCCCAGGTGAACACTGAAGCTTTCTTT.

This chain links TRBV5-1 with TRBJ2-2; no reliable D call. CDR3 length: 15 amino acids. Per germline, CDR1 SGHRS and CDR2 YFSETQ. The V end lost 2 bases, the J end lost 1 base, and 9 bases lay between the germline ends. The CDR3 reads CASSFSAGNTGELFF. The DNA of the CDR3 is TGCGCCAGCAGCTTCTCTGCCGGGAACACCGGGGAGCTGTTTTTT.

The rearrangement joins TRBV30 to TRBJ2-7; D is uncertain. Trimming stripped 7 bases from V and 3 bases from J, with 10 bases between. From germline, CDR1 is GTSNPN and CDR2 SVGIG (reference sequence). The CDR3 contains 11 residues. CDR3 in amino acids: CAFKAVYEQYF. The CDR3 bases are TGTGCCTTCAAAGCAGTCTACGAGCAGTACTTC.

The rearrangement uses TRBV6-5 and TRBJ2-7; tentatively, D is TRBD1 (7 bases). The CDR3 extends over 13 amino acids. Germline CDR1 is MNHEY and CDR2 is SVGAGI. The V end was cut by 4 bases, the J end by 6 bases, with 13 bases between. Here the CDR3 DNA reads TGTGCCAGCAGTTCTCCAGGGGGGTCCGAGCAGTACTTC. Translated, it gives CASSSPGGSEQYF.